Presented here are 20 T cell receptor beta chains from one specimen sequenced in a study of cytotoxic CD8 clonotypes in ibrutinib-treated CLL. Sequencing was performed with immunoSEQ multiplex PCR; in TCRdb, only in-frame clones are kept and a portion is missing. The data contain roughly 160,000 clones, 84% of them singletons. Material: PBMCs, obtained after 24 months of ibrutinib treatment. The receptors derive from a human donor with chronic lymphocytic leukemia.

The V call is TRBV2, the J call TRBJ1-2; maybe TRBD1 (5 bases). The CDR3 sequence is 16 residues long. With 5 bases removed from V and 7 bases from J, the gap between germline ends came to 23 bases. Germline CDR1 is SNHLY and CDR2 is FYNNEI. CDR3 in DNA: TGTGCCAGCAGTCCCGGGGGACGCAAATACCCGGGTGGCTACACCTTC. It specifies CASSPGGRKYPGGYTF.

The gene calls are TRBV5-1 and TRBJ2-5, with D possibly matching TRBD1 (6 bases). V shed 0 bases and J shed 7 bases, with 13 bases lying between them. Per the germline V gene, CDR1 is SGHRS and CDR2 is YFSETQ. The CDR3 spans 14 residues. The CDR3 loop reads CASSLAGQSRTQYF. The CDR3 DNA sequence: TGCGCCAGCAGCTTGGCGGGACAATCAAGGACCCAGTACTTC. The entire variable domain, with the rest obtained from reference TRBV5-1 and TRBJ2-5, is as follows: KAGVTQTPRYLIKTRGQQVTLSCSPISGHRSVSWYQQTPGQGLQFLFEYFSETQRNKGNFPGRFSGRQFSNSRSEMNVSTLELGDSALYLCASSLAGQSRTQYFGPGTRLLVL.

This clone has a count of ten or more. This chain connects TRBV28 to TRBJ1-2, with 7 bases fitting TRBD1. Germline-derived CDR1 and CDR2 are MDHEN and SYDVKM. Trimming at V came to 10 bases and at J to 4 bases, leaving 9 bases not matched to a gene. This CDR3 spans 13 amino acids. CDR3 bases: TGTGCCATCCCGGGGACAGAATCCTATGGCTACACCTTC. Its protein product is CAIPGTESYGYTF.

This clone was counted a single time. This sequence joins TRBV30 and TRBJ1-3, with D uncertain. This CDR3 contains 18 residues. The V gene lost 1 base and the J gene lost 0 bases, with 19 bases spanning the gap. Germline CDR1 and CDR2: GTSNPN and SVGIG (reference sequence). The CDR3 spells CAWSAVGQNFFSGNTIYF. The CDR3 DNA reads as TGTGCCTGGAGTGCAGTCGGGCAAAACTTCTTCTCTGGAAACACCATATATTTT.

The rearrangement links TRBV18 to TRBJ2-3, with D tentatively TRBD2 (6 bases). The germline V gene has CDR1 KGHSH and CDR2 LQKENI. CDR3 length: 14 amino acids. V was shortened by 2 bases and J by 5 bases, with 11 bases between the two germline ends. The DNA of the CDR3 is TGTGCCAGCTCACCAGGGATTAGCGGAGATACGCAGTATTTT. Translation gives CASSPGISGDTQYF.

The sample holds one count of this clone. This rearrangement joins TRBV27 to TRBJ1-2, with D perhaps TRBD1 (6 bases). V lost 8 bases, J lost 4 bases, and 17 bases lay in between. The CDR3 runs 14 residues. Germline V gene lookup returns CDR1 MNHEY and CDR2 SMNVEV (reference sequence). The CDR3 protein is CASLPRGRGYGYTF. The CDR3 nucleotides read TGTGCCAGCCTCCCCAGGGGTAGAGGCTATGGCTACACCTTC.

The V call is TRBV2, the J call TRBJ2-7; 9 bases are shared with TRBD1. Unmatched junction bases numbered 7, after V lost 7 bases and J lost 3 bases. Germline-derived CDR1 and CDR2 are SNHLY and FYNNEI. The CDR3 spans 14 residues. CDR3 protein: CASTGQGLRYEQYF. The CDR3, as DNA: TGTGCCAGCACCGGACAGGGGCTGCGCTACGAGCAGTACTTC.

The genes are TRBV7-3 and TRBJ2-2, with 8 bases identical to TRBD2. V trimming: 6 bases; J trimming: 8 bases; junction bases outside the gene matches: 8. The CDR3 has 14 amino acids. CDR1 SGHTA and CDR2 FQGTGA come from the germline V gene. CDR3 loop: CASSYISGTGELFF. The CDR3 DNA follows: TGTGCCAGCAGTTACATTAGCGGGACGGGGGAGCTGTTTTTT.

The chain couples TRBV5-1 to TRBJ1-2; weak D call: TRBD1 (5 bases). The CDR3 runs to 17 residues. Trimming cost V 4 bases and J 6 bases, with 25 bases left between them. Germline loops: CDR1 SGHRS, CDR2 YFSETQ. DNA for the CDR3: TGCGCCAGCAGCCCCTGGGCCGGTCAGGGTGTATTAGATGGCTACACCTTC. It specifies CASSPWAGQGVLDGYTF.

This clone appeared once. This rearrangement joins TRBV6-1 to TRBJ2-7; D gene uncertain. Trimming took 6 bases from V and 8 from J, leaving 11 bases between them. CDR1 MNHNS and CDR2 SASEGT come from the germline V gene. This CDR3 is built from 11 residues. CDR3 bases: TGTGCCAGCAGCCTCCAATCTCAGCAGTACTTC. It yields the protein CASSLQSQQYF.

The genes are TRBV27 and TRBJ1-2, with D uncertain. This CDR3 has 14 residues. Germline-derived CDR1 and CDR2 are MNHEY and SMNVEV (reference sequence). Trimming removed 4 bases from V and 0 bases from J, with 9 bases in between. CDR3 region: CASSSTGTNYGYTF. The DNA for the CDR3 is TGTGCCAGCAGTTCGACTGGAACTAACTATGGCTACACCTTC.

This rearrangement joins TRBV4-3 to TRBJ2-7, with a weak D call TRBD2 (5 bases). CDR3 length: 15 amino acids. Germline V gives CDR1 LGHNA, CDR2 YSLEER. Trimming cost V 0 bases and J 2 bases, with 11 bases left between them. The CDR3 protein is CASSQDVSATYEQYF. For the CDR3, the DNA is TGCGCCAGCAGCCAAGATGTTAGCGCTACCTACGAGCAGTACTTC.

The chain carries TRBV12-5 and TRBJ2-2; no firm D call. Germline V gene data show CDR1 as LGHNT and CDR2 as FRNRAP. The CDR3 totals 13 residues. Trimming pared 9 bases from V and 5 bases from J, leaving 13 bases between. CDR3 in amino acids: CASSNLLTGELFF. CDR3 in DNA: TGTGCTAGCTCCAACTTATTAACCGGGGAGCTGTTTTTT.

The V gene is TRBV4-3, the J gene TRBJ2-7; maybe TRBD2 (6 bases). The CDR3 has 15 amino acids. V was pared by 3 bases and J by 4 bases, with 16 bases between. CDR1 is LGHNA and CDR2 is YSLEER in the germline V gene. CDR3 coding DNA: TGCGCCAGCAGCCATCGACTAGGAGGGGCTTACGAGCAGTACTTC. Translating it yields CASSHRLGGAYEQYF.

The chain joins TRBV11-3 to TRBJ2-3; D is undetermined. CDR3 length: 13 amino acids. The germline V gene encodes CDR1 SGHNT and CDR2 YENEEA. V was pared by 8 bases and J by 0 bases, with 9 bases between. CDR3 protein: CASGWMSTDTQYF. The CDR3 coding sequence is TGTGCCAGCGGGTGGATGAGCACAGATACGCAGTATTTT.

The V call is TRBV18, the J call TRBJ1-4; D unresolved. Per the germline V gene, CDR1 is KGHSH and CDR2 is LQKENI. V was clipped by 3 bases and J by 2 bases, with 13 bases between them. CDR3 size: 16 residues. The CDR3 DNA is TGTGCCAGCTCACCCTCTCAATCAGTTACTAATGAAAAACTGTTTTTT. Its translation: CASSPSQSVTNEKLFF.

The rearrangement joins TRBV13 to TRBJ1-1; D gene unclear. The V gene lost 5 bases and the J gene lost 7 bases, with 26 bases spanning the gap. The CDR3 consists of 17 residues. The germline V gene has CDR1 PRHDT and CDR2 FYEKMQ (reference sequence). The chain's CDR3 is CASSRGWGFLGGGEAFF. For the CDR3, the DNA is TGTGCCAGCAGCCGGGGTTGGGGATTTCTTGGCGGCGGTGAAGCTTTCTTT. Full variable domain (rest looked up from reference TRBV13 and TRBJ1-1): AAGVIQSPRHLIKEKRETATLKCYPIPRHDTVYWYQQGPGQDPQFLISFYEKMQSDKGSIPDRFSAQQFSDYHSELNMSSLELGDSALYFCASSRGWGFLGGGEAFFGQGTRLTVV.

In DNA, the CDR3 is TGTGCCAGCAGCCTAACAGGACAGAAAAAGGACATTCAGTACTTC. Its translation: CASSLTGQKKDIQYF. This chain connects TRBV4-2 to TRBJ2-4; D might be TRBD1 (6 bases). The CDR3 spans 15 residues. Trimming took off 4 bases at V and 8 bases at J, with 18 bases between the two ends. Germline V CDR1 and CDR2: LGHNA, YNFKEQ.

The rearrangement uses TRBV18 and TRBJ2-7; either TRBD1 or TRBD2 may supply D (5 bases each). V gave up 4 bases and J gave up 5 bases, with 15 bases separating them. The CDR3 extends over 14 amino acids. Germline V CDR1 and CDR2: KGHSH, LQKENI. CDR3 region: CASSLGAPGNEQYF. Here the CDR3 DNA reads TGTGCCAGCTCACTCGGGGCCCCTGGAAACGAGCAGTACTTC.

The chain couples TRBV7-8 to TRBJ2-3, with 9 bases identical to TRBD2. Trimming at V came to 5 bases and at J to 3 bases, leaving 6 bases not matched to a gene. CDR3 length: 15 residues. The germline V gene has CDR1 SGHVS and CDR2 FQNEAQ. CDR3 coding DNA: TGTGCCAGCAGCCTACCTAGCGGGGTTACAGATACGCAGTATTTT. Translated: CASSLPSGVTDTQYF.